These T cell receptor beta chains were read from a single sample in a study of T cell repertoires in cytomegalovirus infection. MiXCR, run by TCRdb on the reads, gives a single entry per CDR3 protein. The data hold hundreds of thousands of distinct CDR3 sequences, with 30% to 35% observed a single time. Their antigens remain unidentified. Specimen: cultured PBMCs, collected from culture after CMV antigen stimulation. These receptors originate from a human donor in good health (CMV status not recorded). Some clones in this sample may be carry-over from other donors' samples. CDR3s include the opening cysteine and the closing phenylalanine or tryptophan. The D gene is left open where the match is weak. The size of a clone is reported for some rows only, either as once, few or many, or as a class for expanded clones.

>TRBV20-1|TRBJ1-1|NA|NA
TGCAGTGCTAGAGAGATGCGGAACACTGAAGCTTTCTTT
CSAREMRNTEAFF
>TRBV6-5|TRBJ2-5|NA|NA
TGTGCCAGCAGCGGGGCTAGGGGTGAGACCCAGTACTTC
CASSGARGETQYF
>TRBV7-9|TRBJ1-2|once|TRBD1
TGTGCCAGCGGGTTGGCAGGGGGTGATGGCTACACCTTC
CASGLAGGDGYTF
>TRBV6-2/TRBV6-3|TRBJ2-5|NA|TRBD2
TGTGCCAGCAGCCGGGGGACTAGCGCCGAGACCCAGTACTTC
CASSRGTSAETQYF
>TRBV7-6|TRBJ2-7|few|TRBD2
TGTGCCAGCAGCTCTGCGGGGGACTCCTACGAGCAGTACTTC
CASSSAGDSYEQYF
>TRBV25-1|TRBJ1-2|few|NA
TGTGCCAGCAGTGAACCCGGGGCAGCTAACTATGGCTACACCTTC
CASSEPGAANYGYTF
>TRBV20-1|TRBJ1-1|few|NA
TGCAGTGCTAGCAGGGTTGGCAGAGGGGGTGAAAGGGGTACTGAAGCTTTCTTT
CSASRVGRGGERGTEAFF
>TRBV29-1|TRBJ2-1|once|NA
TGCAGCGTCCGGGGCCATAGCTCCTACAATGAGCAGTTCTTC
CSVRGHSSYNEQFF
>TRBV7-9|TRBJ2-3|NA|NA
TGTGCCAGCAGCCCCCCGGCACAGGACCGCACAGATACGCAGTATTTT
CASSPPAQDRTDTQYF
>TRBV6-5|TRBJ1-6|NA|NA
TGTGCCAGCAGTTACTCGCGGGGCTCCCGGACACCCCTCCACTTT
CASSYSRGSRTPLHF
>TRBV6-4|TRBJ1-4|NA|NA
TGTGCCACCCCCTGGCCTGCAACTAATGAAAAACTGTTTTTT
CATPWPATNEKLFF
>TRBV7-2|TRBJ1-6|few|TRBD1
TGTGCCAGCAGCAAGGGACAGGGGGTTAATTCACCCCTCCACTTT
CASSKGQGVNSPLHF
>TRBV20-1|TRBJ1-1|NA|TRBD1
TGCAGTGCTAGAGATTCCGGACAGGGAGGCACTGAAGCTTTCTTT
CSARDSGQGGTEAFF
>TRBV4-1|TRBJ2-7|few|NA
TGCGCCAGCAGCCAAGAGGCGGGGCAGTATAAGCAGTACTTC
CASSQEAGQYKQYF
>TRBV7-2|TRBJ2-7|many|TRBD2
TGTGCCAGCAGCTTATATGGGGGGGGCTACGAGCAGTACTTC
CASSLYGGGYEQYF
>TRBV7-2|TRBJ2-7|many|TRBD2
TGTGCCAGCAGCTTCTCTTCTAGCGGGAGTTACGAGCAGTACTTC
CASSFSSSGSYEQYF
>TRBV7-9|TRBJ2-7|few|NA
TGTGCCAGCAGCTTAGCTGTTGGAGGCGTCAACGAGCAGTACTTC
CASSLAVGGVNEQYF
>TRBV7-2|TRBJ1-2|many|TRBD1
TGTGCCAGCAGACGGGACAGTTTAGGCTGGGATGGCTACACCTTC
CASRRDSLGWDGYTF
>TRBV6-6|TRBJ1-1|NA|NA
TGTGCCAGCAGAGGGGGGGAGGCTGAAGCTTTCTTT
CASRGGEAEAFF
>TRBV11-2|TRBJ1-4|NA|TRBD1
TGTGCCAGCAGCTTAACCCCCCCCGGGGGGACAGGGCCTGAAAAACTGTTTTTT
CASSLTPPGGTGPEKLFF
>TRBV19|TRBJ2-1|many|TRBD1
TGTGCCAGTAGGAAGGACAGGCCTTACAATGAGCAGTTCTTC
CASRKDRPYNEQFF
>TRBV7-2|TRBJ2-5|many|NA
TGTGCCAGCAGCTTAGAACGGCAGCGCCAAGAGACCCAGTACTTC
CASSLERQRQETQYF
>TRBV7-9|TRBJ1-4|few|NA
TGTGCCAGCAGCTTAGTGGATGGGTTTGACGAAAAACTGTTTTTT
CASSLVDGFDEKLFF
>TRBV12-3/TRBV12-4|TRBJ1-2|NA|TRBD1
TGTGCCAGCAGCAATGACAGGGGGCCGGTCTATGGCTACACCTTC
CASSNDRGPVYGYTF
>TRBV4-1|TRBJ2-1|few|TRBD2
TGCGCCAGCAGCCATCCCGGGACTAGCGGGAGTTCCTACAATGAGCAGTTCTTC
CASSHPGTSGSSYNEQFF
>TRBV7-8|TRBJ2-3|many|NA
TGTGCCAGCAGCTTAGGTCTGCTAGGTGGGGCAGATACGCAGTATTTT
CASSLGLLGGADTQYF
>TRBV4-2|TRBJ2-3|NA|NA
TGTGCCAGCAGCAAATACGACCCATCCACAGATACGCAGTATTTT
CASSKYDPSTDTQYF
>TRBV15|TRBJ2-2|NA|NA
TGTGCCACCAACAGACCCGACAACGTGGACACCGGGGAGCTGTTTTTT
CATNRPDNVDTGELFF
>TRBV12-3/TRBV12-4|TRBJ2-3|NA|NA
TGTGCCAGCAAGGGAGATACGCAGTATTTT
CASKGDTQYF
>TRBV12-3/TRBV12-4|TRBJ2-3|NA|TRBD2
TGTGCCAGCGTAGCGGGGGGGCGGGGTACGCAGTATTTT
CASVAGGRGTQYF
>TRBV12-3/TRBV12-4|TRBJ1-1|NA|NA
TGTGCCAGCAGTTTAGTCTGGTTGGGAGGAAACACTGAAGCTTTCTTT
CASSLVWLGGNTEAFF
>TRBV28|TRBJ2-3|NA|TRBD1
TGTGCCAGCAGCACCACCGACAGGGGGTTACTACAGTATTTT
CASSTTDRGLLQYF
>TRBV6-1|TRBJ2-5|many|TRBD1
TGTGCCAGCAGTCAACAGGGGTCCTACCGAGGGGAGACCCAGTACTTC
CASSQQGSYRGETQYF